This TCR beta chain was captured in a study of metastatic and nonmetastatic thyroid tumors. Study information: Blood and tumor or nodule tissue repertoires from malignant and benign thyroid patients were compared. General observations from the study: A significant increase in TCR beta diversity was reportedly seen in malignant thyroid tumors relative to benign nodules, in blood and tumor.

A note on this clone: Its antigen is still unknown.

Ahead of thyroid surgery, no patient had received treatment of any kind. As handled by the study authors: Variation in CDR3 across clinicopathological groups served as the basis for constructing a distant-metastasis classifier in papillary thyroid cancer. TCRdb reanalyzed the PCR reads with MiXCR. It is TCRdb's table, rather than the study itself, that gives the V and J calls and clone size. This table has tens of thousands of clones, about 21% appearing once. V lost 1 base to trimming and J lost 2 bases, with 8 bases between them. The germline V gene has CDR1 DFQATT and CDR2 SNEGSKA (reference sequence). The length of the CDR3 is 14 residues.

The sequence was collected from a male donor with papillary thyroid cancer or a benign thyroid nodule (not recorded which). Some clones in this sample may be carry-over from other donors' samples. Sequences were obtained from blood. The V gene is TRBV20-1, the J gene TRBJ2-2, with D possibly called TRBD1 or TRBD2 (6 bases each). DNA for the CDR3: TGCAGTGCTAGAGTCGGGGGCAACACCGGGGAGCTGTTTTTT. Its translation: CSARVGGNTGELFF.